This T cell receptor beta chain is from a study of T cells in Graves' hyperthyroidism and ophthalmopathy. This CDR3 contains 14 residues. Trimming took off 2 bases at V and 3 bases at J, with 10 bases between the two ends. Germline CDR1 is MNHEY and CDR2 is SVGAGI. The source material, RNA transcripts, was used to amplify TCR beta CDR3 regions. TCR CDR3 underwent first-round RT-PCR with the HTBI primer set. One entry per CDR3 protein results from TCRdb running MiXCR on the multiplex PCR reads. The sample yields some 600,000 distinct CDR3 sequences, 46% seen once. The definition of stable Graves' hyperthyroidism was no ophthalmopathy progression within 18 months.

The chain joins TRBV6-5 to TRBJ1-1, with D uncertain. This TCR came from a woman younger than 30 with Graves' hyperthyroidism. The specimen sequenced was peripheral blood or thyroid tissue (not recorded which). The CDR3 DNA sequence: TGTGCCAGCAGTTACGAGTCCTCATACACTGAAGCTTTCTTT. Translated, it gives CASSYESSYTEAFF.